What follows are 14 T cell receptor beta chains derived from one specimen sequenced in a study of response to subunit inactivated influenza vaccine. MiXCR was run by TCRdb on the RT-PCR reads, yielding one entry per CDR3 protein. The table shows about 500,000 distinct CDR3 sequences, with approximately 15% occurring only once. The input for sequencing was CD4+ T cells sorted from PBMCs, taken around 25 months after vaccination. These receptors all come from a man in his fifties or sixties who received an inactivated influenza vaccine.

This clonotype appeared many times. The rearrangement uses TRBV10-3 and TRBJ2-2; D may correspond to TRBD1 or TRBD2 (5 bases each). The CDR3 consists of 16 residues. Trimming removed 0 bases at V and 7 bases at J, with 15 bases between. The germline CDR1 and CDR2 sequences are ENHRY and SYGVKD. This CDR3 is CAISESGRGDGGELFF. The DNA of the CDR3 is TGTGCCATCAGTGAGTCGGGACGGGGAGATGGCGGGGAGCTGTTTTTT.

The sample holds a few counts of this clonotype. The chain recombines TRBV6-5 with TRBJ1-6, with a weak D call TRBD1 (6 bases). V was trimmed by 2 bases and J by 7 bases, leaving 9 bases between them. Germline V CDR1 and CDR2: MNHEY, SVGAGI. This CDR3 spans 14 amino acids. The CDR3 here is CASSYRQANSPLHF. CDR3 DNA sequence: TGTGCCAGCAGTTACCGACAGGCAAATTCACCCCTCCACTTT.

This clonotype came up once. The germline gene is not matched at one end of the junction; a read error may be the cause. The rearrangement links TRBV20-1 to TRBJ1-5; perhaps TRBD1 as D (6 bases). The CDR3 is 16 amino acids. CDR1 and CDR2 (germline): DFQATT, SNEGSKA (reference sequence). CDR3 bases: TGCAGTGCTAGAGATGTCGGGGGCATGAGCATTCAGCCCCAGCATTTT. Protein product: CSARDVGGMSIQPQHF.

This clonotype was detected only a few times. This CDR3 reads CSARVSGLRNYGYTF. Written as DNA, the CDR3 is TGCAGTGCTAGGGTCAGCGGGCTCCGAAACTATGGCTACACCTTC. The chain has TRBV20-1 and TRBJ1-2; D uncertain. The CDR3 loop spans 15 amino acids. Trimming pared 3 bases from V and 2 bases from J, leaving 16 bases between. Per germline, CDR1 DFQATT and CDR2 SNEGSKA (reference sequence).

This clonotype was seen many times. This chain connects TRBV24-1 to TRBJ1-4, with TRBD1 as a possible D gene (5 bases). The CDR3 totals 16 residues. V lost 2 bases and J lost 8, with 17 bases in between. In germline, CDR1 is KGHDR, CDR2 SFDVKD. CDR3: CATSDSPRGKGEKLFF. CDR3 sequence (DNA): TGTGCCACCAGTGATTCCCCCCGGGGGAAAGGCGAAAAACTGTTTTTT.

This chain links TRBV6-2 or TRBV6-3 with TRBJ1-2, with D unclear. CDR1 MNHEY and CDR2 SVGEGT come from the germline V gene. Trimming removed 5 bases at V and 0 bases at J, with 10 bases between. This CDR3 contains 14 residues. CDR3 sequence (DNA): TGTGCCAGCAGTCCTACAGTCACTAACTATGGCTACACCTTC. Translation gives CASSPTVTNYGYTF.

The J gene is TRBJ2-3, the V gene TRBV7-9, with TRBD2 identical over 8 bases. The CDR3 contains 16 residues. J gave up 2 bases and V 5 bases, and 9 bases lay outside the gene matches. CDR1 is SEHNR and CDR2 is FQNEAQ in the germline V gene (reference sequence). The CDR3: CASSGEAGANTDTQYF. CDR3 in DNA: TGTGCCAGCAGCGGGGAAGCGGGGGCCAACACAGATACGCAGTATTTT.

This chain links TRBV5-6 with TRBJ1-4, with D perhaps TRBD1 (6 bases). Trimming stripped 5 bases from V and 8 bases from J, with 22 bases between. Looked up from germline, CDR1 is SGHDT and CDR2 is YYEEEE. The length of the CDR3 is 16 residues. The CDR3 spells CASSRASRGRVEKLFF. CDR3 coding DNA: TGTGCCAGCAGTCGCGCCTCGCGGGGGCGCGTAGAAAAACTGTTTTTT.

This clonotype was detected a few times. The gene calls are TRBV24-1 and TRBJ1-1; possible D gene TRBD1, 5 bases. Trimming left V 10 bases short and J 4 bases short, with 12 bases between. The CDR3 is made up of 12 amino acids. In germline, CDR1 is KGHDR, CDR2 SFDVKD. The CDR3 DNA reads TGTGCCACGAAAGGGGTTGGCACTGAAGCTTTCTTT. Translated: CATKGVGTEAFF.

The CDR3 here is CASSRDRGATGNTIYF. The CDR3 nucleotides are TGTGCCAGTAGTAGAGACAGGGGAGCGACTGGAAACACCATATATTTT. The chain has TRBV19 and TRBJ1-3, with 8 bases fitting TRBD1. The germline V gene encodes CDR1 LNHDA and CDR2 SQIVND (reference sequence). This CDR3 has 16 amino acids. After removal of 4 bases from V and 2 bases from J, the junction contained 7 bases not matched to a gene.

This clonotype has only a few counts. The genes are TRBV6-2 or TRBV6-3 and TRBJ2-7; tentative D call: TRBD1 (6 bases). Per the germline V gene, CDR1 is MNHEY and CDR2 is SVGEGT. The V gene lost 2 bases and the J gene lost 2 bases, with 10 bases spanning the gap. The CDR3 consists of 14 residues. The CDR3 DNA reads TGTGCCAGCAGTTACCCCGGGACAACCTACGAGCAGTACTTC. Its translation: CASSYPGTTYEQYF.

The gene calls are TRBV2 and TRBJ2-7; no definite D call. The CDR3 is made up of 14 amino acids. Germline CDR1 is SNHLY and CDR2 is FYNNEI. Between the trimmed V and J ends, which lost 7 bases and 2 bases, there was a span of 15 bases. The CDR3 bases are TGTGCCAGCAACATCCTGCAGCTTGCCTACGAGCAGTACTTC. This sequence encodes CASNILQLAYEQYF.

The chain couples TRBV24-1 to TRBJ2-5; 7 bases agree with TRBD1. The V gene end was trimmed by 4 bases and the J gene end by 5 bases; junction bases not matched to a gene: 6. Germline CDR1 and CDR2: KGHDR and SFDVKD. This CDR3 contains 14 residues. CDR3 protein: CATSEQGPTETQYF. CDR3 DNA sequence: TGTGCCACCAGTGAACAGGGGCCGACGGAGACCCAGTACTTC.

This clonotype was seen only a few times. The V gene is TRBV5-6, the J gene TRBJ2-2, with 13 bases aligning to TRBD2. Germline V gene data show CDR1 as SGHDT and CDR2 as YYEEEE. CDR3 size: 17 residues. Trimming at V came to 1 base and at J to 3 bases, leaving 3 bases not matched to a gene. CDR3 in amino acids: CASSLWTSGGHTGELFF. CDR3 in DNA: TGTGCCAGCAGCTTGTGGACTAGCGGGGGCCACACCGGGGAGCTGTTTTTT.